The clone carrying this TCR beta chain was detected only a few times. The antigen remains undetermined. Generated by immunoSEQ multiplex PCR, the TCRdb table keeps only in-frame clones and is missing some. The table includes tens of thousands of clones, over 75% detected once. The sample originates from a study of chemoradiotherapy in HPV16-positive cancers. Findings and caveats of the study: HPV-specific T cells were functionally defined from only a couple of HPV16-positive patients.

This CDR3 spans 13 amino acids. From germline, CDR1 is SGHAT and CDR2 FQDESV (reference sequence). Trimming cost V 4 bases and J 5 bases, with 11 bases left between them. This TCR was recovered from a human donor with HPV-associated anogenital cancer. Specimen: blood, collected from a patient who underwent chemoradiotherapy. The chain couples TRBV11-1 to TRBJ1-2; D unresolved. The CDR3 is CASSSPPGYGYTF. CDR3 DNA sequence: TGTGCCAGCAGCTCCCCGCCGGGTTATGGCTACACCTTC.